Listed below are T cell receptor beta chains from one sample, sequenced in a study of blood T cells in healthy people across ages. MiXCR, applied by TCRdb to the 5' RACE reads, yields one record per CDR3 protein. The sample has around 900,000 distinct CDR3 sequences, 25% to 30% seen once; the top ten hold 15% to 20%. The sequenced sample consisted of blood. The receptors originated from a woman aged 80 or over in good health. Each CDR3 is given with its conserved first and last residue. Fields, in order: clone size, V gene, D gene, J gene, CDR3 protein, CDR3 DNA. A D gene is named only where the DNA matches it firmly. A row's size may be missing; if present it is once, few, many or a size class.

>many|TRBV3-1|NA|TRBJ2-3
CASSQVPVGDTQYF
TGTGCCAGCAGCCAAGTTCCCGTAGGGGATACGCAGTATTTT
>many|TRBV4-3|TRBD2|TRBJ2-1
CASSLAGADNEQFF
TGCGCCAGCAGTCTAGCGGGGGCCGACAATGAGCAGTTCTTC
>NA|TRBV4-3|NA|TRBJ1-1
CASSRAYDREAFF
TGCGCCAGCAGCCGAGCGTACGACAGAGAAGCTTTCTTT
>NA|TRBV29-1|NA|TRBJ2-3
CSVSLGATSTDTQYF
TGCAGCGTCTCGTTGGGGGCCACTAGCACAGATACGCAGTATTTT
>many|TRBV15|NA|TRBJ1-6
CATSRVKGSSYNSPLHF
TGTGCCACCAGCAGAGTTAAGGGAAGCTCCTATAATTCACCCCTCCACTTT
>few|TRBV19|NA|TRBJ1-5
CASSATDSNQPQHF
TGTGCCAGTAGTGCCACGGATAGCAATCAGCCCCAGCATTTT
>NA|TRBV4-3|TRBD1|TRBJ1-1
CTSSLSDRAGTEAFF
TGCACCAGCAGCCTTTCAGACAGGGCTGGCACTGAAGCTTTCTTT
>NA|TRBV27|NA|TRBJ2-3
CASSSRRTDTQYF
TGTGCCAGCAGTTCCCGTCGCACAGATACGCAGTATTTT
>few|TRBV5-1|NA|TRBJ2-1
CASSLGALGNNEQFF
TGCGCCAGCAGCTTGGGTGCCCTGGGGAACAATGAGCAGTTCTTC
>once|TRBV20-1|NA|TRBJ2-7
CSASNGVEQYF
TGCAGTGCTAGTAATGGAGTCGAGCAGTACTTC
>NA|TRBV20-1|NA|TRBJ2-7
CSASRDGSYEQYF
TGCAGTGCTAGTCGGGACGGGTCCTACGAGCAGTACTTC
>NA|TRBV20-1|NA|TRBJ1-5
CSVGRVGNQPQHF
TGCAGTGTGGGAAGGGTAGGAAATCAGCCCCAGCATTTT
>NA|TRBV20-1|NA|TRBJ2-1
CSASTRAVSNEQFF
TGCAGTGCTAGTACCAGGGCTGTCTCAAATGAGCAGTTCTTC
>few|TRBV10-2|TRBD1|TRBJ1-5
CASLQGMGQPQHF
TGCGCCAGCCTACAGGGGATGGGTCAGCCCCAGCATTTT
>many|TRBV5-1|NA|TRBJ2-7
CASSPQGLTFYEQYF
TGCGCCAGCAGCCCGCAGGGGCTCACTTTCTACGAGCAGTACTTC
>many|TRBV6-2/TRBV6-3|NA|TRBJ2-1
CASSSPAVGSYNEQFF
TGTGCCAGCAGTTCCCCAGCAGTCGGCTCCTACAATGAGCAGTTCTTC
>many|TRBV7-2|NA|TRBJ2-5
CASSLGLARETQYF
TGTGCCAGCAGCTTAGGCCTAGCGCGGGAGACCCAGTACTTC
>many|TRBV9|TRBD2|TRBJ2-3
CASSVRLAGTDTQYF
TGTGCCAGCAGCGTACGACTAGCGGGGACAGATACGCAGTATTTT
>NA|TRBV7-2|TRBD1|TRBJ2-3
CASSPGQLITDTQYF
TGTGCCAGCAGCCCGGGACAGCTGATCACAGATACGCAGTATTTT
>NA|TRBV5-4|NA|TRBJ1-2
CASNLMGAKGGYTF
TGTGCCAGCAACCTAATGGGGGCTAAGGGCGGCTACACCTTC
>few|TRBV7-9|NA|TRBJ2-5
CASSLSVAPMETQYF
TGTGCCAGCAGCCTTAGCGTGGCCCCTATGGAGACCCAGTACTTC
>NA|TRBV30|TRBD2|TRBJ2-1
CAWRKGEGYEQFF
TGTGCCTGGAGGAAAGGGGAGGGGTATGAGCAGTTCTTC
>NA|TRBV5-1|TRBD2|TRBJ2-1
CASSLFSGGTARNEQFF
TGCGCCAGCAGCTTATTTAGCGGGGGGACCGCACGCAATGAGCAGTTCTTC
>many|TRBV7-2|NA|TRBJ1-2
CASSRPGVPNYGYTF
TGTGCCAGCAGCCGGCCGGGGGTCCCTAACTATGGCTACACCTTC
>many|TRBV24-1|TRBD1|TRBJ2-1
CATSDPSQGNEQFF
TGTGCCACCAGTGATCCCTCACAGGGGAATGAGCAGTTCTTC
>NA|TRBV7-2|TRBD1|TRBJ1-1
CASSQDRARMNTEAFF
TGTGCCAGCAGCCAGGACAGGGCAAGGATGAACACTGAAGCTTTCTTT
>few|TRBV28|NA|TRBJ1-1
CASSFVPTEAFF
TGTGCCAGCAGTTTTGTACCCACTGAAGCTTTCTTT
>NA|TRBV7-2|NA|TRBJ2-3
CASSLEGTTILSTDTQYF
TGTGCCAGCAGCTTAGAGGGTACGACTATACTCAGCACAGATACGCAGTATTTT